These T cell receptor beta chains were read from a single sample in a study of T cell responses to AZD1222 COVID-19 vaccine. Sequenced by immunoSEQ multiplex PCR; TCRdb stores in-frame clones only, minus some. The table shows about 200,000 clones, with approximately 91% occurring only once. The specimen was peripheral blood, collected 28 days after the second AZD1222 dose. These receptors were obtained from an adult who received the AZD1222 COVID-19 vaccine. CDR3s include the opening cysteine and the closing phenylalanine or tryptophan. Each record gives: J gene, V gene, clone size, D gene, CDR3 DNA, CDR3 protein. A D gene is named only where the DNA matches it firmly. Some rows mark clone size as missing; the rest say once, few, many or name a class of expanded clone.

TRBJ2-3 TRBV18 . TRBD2 TGTGCCAGCTCACCACGGTCGTCTAGCGGGAGTTCTGCGGATACGCAGTATTTT CASSPRSSSGSSADTQYF
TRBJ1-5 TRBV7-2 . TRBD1 TGTGCCAGCAGCTTAGGTTCCGGGACAGGGAATCAGCCCCAGCATTTT CASSLGSGTGNQPQHF
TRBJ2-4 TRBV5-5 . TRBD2 TGTGCCAGCAGCTTGGCCGTTAGCGGGAGTGTGGCCAAAAACATTCAGTACTTC CASSLAVSGSVAKNIQYF
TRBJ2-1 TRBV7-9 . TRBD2 TGTGCCAGTACCCCCCGGCTAGCGGGAAAATCTGGCTCCTACAATGAGCAGTTCTTC CASTPRLAGKSGSYNEQFF
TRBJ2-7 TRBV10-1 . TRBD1 TGCGCCAGCAGTCCGGGGACAGGGGCCTACGAGCAGTACTTC CASSPGTGAYEQYF
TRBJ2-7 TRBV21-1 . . TGTGCCAGCAGCAAAGTGGTACGGGGGGGGTACGAGCAGTACTTC CASSKVVRGGYEQYF
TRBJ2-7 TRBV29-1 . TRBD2 TGCAGCGTTGAAGACCGGCAGGGGGCGGCTAGCGGGAGGCGGTTGAGCTCCTACGAGCAGTACTTC CSVEDRQGAASGRRLSSYEQYF
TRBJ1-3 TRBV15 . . TGTGCCACCAGCAGAGATCAAGGCGTTGGAAACACCATATATTTT CATSRDQGVGNTIYF
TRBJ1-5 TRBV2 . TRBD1 TGTGCCAGCAGTGAAGAGGGACAGGCTTATAGCAATCAGCCCCAGCATTTT CASSEEGQAYSNQPQHF
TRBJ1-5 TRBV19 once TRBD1 TGTGCCAGTAGTTTGGGGAGGGGACAGGGGGTCCAGCCCCAGCATTTT CASSLGRGQGVQPQHF
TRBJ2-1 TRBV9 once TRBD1 TGTGCCAGCAGCGTAGAGATAGGGGGCGTCGGCGATGAGCAGTTCTTC CASSVEIGGVGDEQFF
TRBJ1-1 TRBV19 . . TGTGCCAGGATAGACCAGGGGACTGAAGCTTTCTTT CARIDQGTEAFF
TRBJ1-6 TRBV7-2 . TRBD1 TGTGCCAGCAGCTATGACAGGGGGACTCCACCCCTCCACTTT CASSYDRGTPPLHF
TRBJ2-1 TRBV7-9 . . TGTGCCAGCAGCGGCGACCTGGGATTCGGCAATGAGCAGTTCTTC CASSGDLGFGNEQFF
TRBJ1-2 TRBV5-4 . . TGTGCCAGCAGCCCAGACAGTAACTATGGCTACACCTTC CASSPDSNYGYTF
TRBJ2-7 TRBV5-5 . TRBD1 TGTGCCAGCAGCTTGCCGAGACAGGGGCAGTACGAGCAGTACTTC CASSLPRQGQYEQYF
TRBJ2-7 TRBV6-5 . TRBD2 TGTGCCAGCAGGGGGCGGACTAGCCCTCACGAGCAGTACTTC CASRGRTSPHEQYF
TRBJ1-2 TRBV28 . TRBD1 TGTGCCAGCAGTCAAACCGGGACAGCTAACTATGGCTACACCTTC CASSQTGTANYGYTF
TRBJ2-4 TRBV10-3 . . TGTGCCACCCAGGGCGGAGGGCCCTTAAACATTCAGTACTTC CATQGGGPLNIQYF
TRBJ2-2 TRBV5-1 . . TGCGCCAGCAGCTTCGGGAGCACGAACACCGGGGAGCTGTTTTTT CASSFGSTNTGELFF
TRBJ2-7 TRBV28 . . TGTGCCAGCAGTTTCCGGCGACGGGAGCAGTACTTC CASSFRRREQYF
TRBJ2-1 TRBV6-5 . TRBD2 TGTGCCAGCAAATCAGCGGGAGGCCCTTACAATGAGCAGTTCTTC CASKSAGGPYNEQFF
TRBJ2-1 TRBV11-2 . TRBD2 TGTGCCAGCAGCCCGACTAGCGGGCCCACCTACAATGAGCAGTTCTTC CASSPTSGPTYNEQFF
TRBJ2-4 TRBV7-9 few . TGTGCCAGCAGCTCATCTCTTATAATTCAGTACTTC CASSSSLIIQYF
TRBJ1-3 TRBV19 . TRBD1 TGTGCCAGTAGTATCGGGACAGGGCAAGGCTCCTCTGGAAACACCATATATTTT CASSIGTGQGSSGNTIYF
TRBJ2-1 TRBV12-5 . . TGTGCTAGTGGTTCTGGAGGGAACAATGAGCAGTTCTTC CASGSGGNNEQFF
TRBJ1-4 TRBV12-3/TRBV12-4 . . TGTGCCAGCAGGGGCACAGGTAATGAAAAACTGTTTTTT CASRGTGNEKLFF
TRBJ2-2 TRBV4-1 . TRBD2 TGCGCCAGCAGCCCGACGGGGGCGGGAGGGAGCCCCGGGGAGCTGTTTTTT CASSPTGAGGSPGELFF
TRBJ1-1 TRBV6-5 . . TGTGCCAGCAGCCTTAACAGGGAGCCGCGTGAAGCTTTCTTT CASSLNREPREAFF
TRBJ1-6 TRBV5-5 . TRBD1 TGTGCCAGCAGCTTGGAGGGGACAGAAAATTCACCCCTCCACTTT CASSLEGTENSPLHF
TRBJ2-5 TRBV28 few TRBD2 TGTGCCAGCAGTCTCTGGACTAGCGGGTTGGGCCAAGAGACCCAGTACTTC CASSLWTSGLGQETQYF
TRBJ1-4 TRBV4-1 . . TGCGCCAGCAGCCAAGCCCTGAATGAAAAACTGTTTTTT CASSQALNEKLFF
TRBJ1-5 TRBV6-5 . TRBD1 TGTGCCAGCAGCCGACAGGGGAGCAATCAGCCCCAGCATTTT CASSRQGSNQPQHF
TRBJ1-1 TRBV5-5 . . TGTGCCAGCAGCTTGGCCGGGAGGGTTGTTCAAACTGAAGCTTTCTTT CASSLAGRVVQTEAFF
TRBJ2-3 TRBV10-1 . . TGCGCCAGCAGTGATTCCGGCCACCAGAGACGCACAGATACGCAGTATTTT CASSDSGHQRRTDTQYF
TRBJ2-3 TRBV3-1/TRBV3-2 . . TGTGCCAGCAGCAGCCATGGGAGCCGAAGCCCAGATACGCAGTATTTT CASSSHGSRSPDTQYF
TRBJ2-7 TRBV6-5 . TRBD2 TGTGCCAGCAGTCCATCACTAGCGAACACCTACGAGCAGTACTTC CASSPSLANTYEQYF
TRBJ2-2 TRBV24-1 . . TGTGCCACCAGTGATTTGGGGGGGCCGGTCACCGGGGAGCTGTTTTTT CATSDLGGPVTGELFF
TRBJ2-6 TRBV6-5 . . TGTGCCAGCACCTCGGTGGGGTCTGGGGCCAACGTCCTGACTTTC CASTSVGSGANVLTF
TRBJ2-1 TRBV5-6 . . TGTGCCAGCAGCTTGGGATCGGGGAATGAGCAGTTCTTC CASSLGSGNEQFF
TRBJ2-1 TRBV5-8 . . TGTGCCAGCAGCGTAACCCTCTCCTCCGCGGGGGCTGGCGATGAGCAGTTCTTC CASSVTLSSAGAGDEQFF
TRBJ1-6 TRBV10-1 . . TGCGCCAGCAGTGAGTCGACTCGAGGTAAGGAGAGCTCCTATAATTCACCCCTCCACTTT CASSESTRGKESSYNSPLHF
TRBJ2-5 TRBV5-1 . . TGCGCCAGCAGCTTGGCACAGGGAGCATACCTACAAGAGACCCAGTACTTC CASSLAQGAYLQETQYF
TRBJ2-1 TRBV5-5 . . TGTGCCAGCAGCCCCACTAGGGAGATAGTGGGTGAGCAGTTCTTC CASSPTREIVGEQFF
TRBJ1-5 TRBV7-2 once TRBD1 TGTGCCAGCAGCTGGGGACAGGCCCAGCCCCAGCATTTT CASSWGQAQPQHF
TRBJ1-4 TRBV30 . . TGTGCCTGGAGATTCGAAGGAAGTATAACTAATGAAAAACTGTTTTTT CAWRFEGSITNEKLFF